Included here is one TCR beta chain sequence, with context. Its cognate antigen is unknown. V was cut by 4 bases and J by 1 base, with 11 bases left in between. CDR3 length equals 14 residues. Germline lookup yields CDR1 SGHVS and CDR2 FNYEAQ. Beta-chain TCR CDR3 regions were amplified from RNA transcripts. A first-round RT-PCR used HTBI primers, followed by a second-round multiplex PCR. TCRdb recomputed calls from the multiplex PCR reads with MiXCR, one row per CDR3 protein. The sample lists about 240,000 distinct CDR3 sequences; around 50% were seen once. The sample comes from a study of Graves' ophthalmopathy and Graves' hyperthyroidism. Points from the study as a whole: Also, most clonotypes expanded in the thyroid above 0.001 frequency appeared in blood.

The receptor was isolated from an adult man with Graves' ophthalmopathy. The rearrangement links TRBV7-6 to TRBJ2-7, with D maybe TRBD1 (6 bases). The sequencing sample was made of peripheral blood. DNA of the CDR3: TGTGCCAGCAGCTCCCGGGACAAATCCTACGAGCAGTACTTC. It specifies CASSSRDKSYEQYF. Full variable domain (remainder filled in from reference TRBV7-6 and TRBJ2-7): GAGVSQSPRYKVTKRGQDVALRCDPISGHVSLYWYRQALGQGPEFLTYFNYEAQQDKSGLPNDRFSAERPEGSISTLTIQRTEQRDSAMYRCASSSRDKSYEQYFGPGTRLTVT.